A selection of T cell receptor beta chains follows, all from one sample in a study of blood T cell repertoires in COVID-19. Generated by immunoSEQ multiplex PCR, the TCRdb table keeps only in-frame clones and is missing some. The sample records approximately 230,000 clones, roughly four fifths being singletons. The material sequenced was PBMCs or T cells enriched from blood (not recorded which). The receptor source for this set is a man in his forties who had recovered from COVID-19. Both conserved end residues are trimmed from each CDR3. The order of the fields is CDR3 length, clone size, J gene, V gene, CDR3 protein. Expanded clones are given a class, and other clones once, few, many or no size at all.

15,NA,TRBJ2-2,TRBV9,ASSTRPGQTYTGELF
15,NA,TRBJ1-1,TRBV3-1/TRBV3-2,ASSGYGTGGLRDEAF
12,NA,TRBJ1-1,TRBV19,ASSIDRVNTEAF
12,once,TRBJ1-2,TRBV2,ASSVRTGTDGYT
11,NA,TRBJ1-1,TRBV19,ASSIEVNTEAF
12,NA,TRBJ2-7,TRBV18,ASSEGLASYEQY
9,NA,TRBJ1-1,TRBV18,AIPTGEKAF
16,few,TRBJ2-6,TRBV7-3,ASSLSVYPLSGANVLT
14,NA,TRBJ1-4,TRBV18,ASSPRSTGTNEKLF
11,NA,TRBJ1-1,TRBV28,ASSWGGVTEAF
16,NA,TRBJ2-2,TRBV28,ASSVLGTGGANTGELF
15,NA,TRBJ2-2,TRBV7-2,ASSLLVPWVNTGELF
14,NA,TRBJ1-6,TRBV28,ASSRAGDPYNSPLH
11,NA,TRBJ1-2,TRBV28,ASSPGGAWGYT
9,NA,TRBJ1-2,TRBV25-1,ASRRGPGYT
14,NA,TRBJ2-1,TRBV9,ASSPQPGTSGDEQF
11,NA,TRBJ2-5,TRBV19,ASSSVGAETQY
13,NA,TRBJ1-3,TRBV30,AWSVLGQIGNTIY
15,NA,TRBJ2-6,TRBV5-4,ASSSGGALAGANVLT
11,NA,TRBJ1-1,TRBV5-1,ASSLVSNTEAF
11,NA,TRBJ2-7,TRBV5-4,ASSFRGLDEQY
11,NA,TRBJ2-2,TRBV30,AWTSGPTGELF
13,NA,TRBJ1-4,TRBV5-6,ASSGGERGNEKLF
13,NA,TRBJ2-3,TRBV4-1,ASSQGSGNPDTQY
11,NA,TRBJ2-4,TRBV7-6,ASSENRGNIQY
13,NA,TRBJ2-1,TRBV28,ASRNPAGGRNEQF
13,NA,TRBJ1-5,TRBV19,ASSIYSGAGQPQH
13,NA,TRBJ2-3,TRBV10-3,AIRGATGASDTQY
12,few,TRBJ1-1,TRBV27,ASRDRFVNTEAF
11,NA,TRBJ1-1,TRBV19,ASSSQGGGEAF
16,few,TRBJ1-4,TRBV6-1,ASSESEALLATNEKLF
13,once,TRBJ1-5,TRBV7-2,ASSLRGIPSQPQH
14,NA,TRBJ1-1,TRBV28,ASILDAGQRNTEAF
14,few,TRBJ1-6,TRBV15,ATSRETGTGGSPLH
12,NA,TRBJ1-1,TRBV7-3,ASSSTRGVTEAF